This T cell receptor beta chain was identified during a study of OX40 agonist ivuxolimab in advanced cancers. Overall study: Prior checkpoint blockade (anti-PD-1, anti-PD-L1 or anti-CTLA-4) was permitted; approximately 40% had it. Whole-study results and caveats: It was not determined which antigens were specifically recognized by the peripheral T cells that had undergone clonal expansion.

In the case of this clone: The antigen is not known.

The method was immunoSEQ multiplex PCR; TCRdb's version includes in-frame clones alone and lacks a portion of them. This repertoire shows tens of thousands of clones, about 90% found once; its top ten account for approximately 7%. The TCR was taken from an adult with an advanced solid tumor such as melanoma, head and neck, liver or kidney cancer. The sequenced sample was CD4+ or CD8+ T cells sorted from blood, obtained in a trial of the OX40 agonist ivuxolimab.

The CDR3 sequence: CASSQDLAGAYEQYF. DNA of the CDR3: TGTGCCAGCAGCCAAGATCTGGCGGGAGCCTACGAGCAGTACTTC. V gene TRBV14 combines with J gene TRBJ2-7; 7 bases agree with TRBD2. Germline CDR1 SGHDN, CDR2 FVKESK. The junction had 4 bases not matched to a gene; V was cut back by 0 bases and J by 2 bases. CDR3 size: 15 residues.